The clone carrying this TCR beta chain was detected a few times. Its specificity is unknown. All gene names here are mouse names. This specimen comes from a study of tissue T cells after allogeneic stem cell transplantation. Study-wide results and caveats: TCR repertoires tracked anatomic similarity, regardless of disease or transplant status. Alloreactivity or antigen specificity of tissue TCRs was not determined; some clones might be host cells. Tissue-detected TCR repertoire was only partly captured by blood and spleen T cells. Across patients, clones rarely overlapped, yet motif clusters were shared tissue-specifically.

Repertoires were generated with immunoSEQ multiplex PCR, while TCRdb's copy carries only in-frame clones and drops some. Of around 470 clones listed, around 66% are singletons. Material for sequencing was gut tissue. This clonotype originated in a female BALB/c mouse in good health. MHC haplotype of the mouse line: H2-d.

Incomplete CDR3 DNA: TGTGCCAGCAGCCAAGATTTGGCAGGGGGCTGGGAACAGTAC. Translated: CASSQDLAGGWEQY. From start to end, the CDR3 is CASSQDLAGGWEQYF. V and J are TRBV5 and TRBJ2-7; 8 bases agree with TRBD1. With the read ending 1 residue before the CDR3 end, the germline J gene is used to fill in that end. CDR3 length: 15 amino acids. V lost 0 bases and J lost 7; bases outside the gene matches: 8. Germline V lookup: CDR1 LGHNA, CDR2 YNLKQL (reference sequence).